Following are 8 T cell receptor beta chains from one sample sequenced in a study of blood T cell repertoires in COVID-19. Libraries were prepared by immunoSEQ multiplex PCR; TCRdb keeps only in-frame clonotypes and omits some of them. The sample lists 160,000 or so clones; approximately 90% were seen once. What was sequenced was peripheral blood. These receptors all stem from a woman in her seventies with acute or convalescent COVID-19.

The genes are TRBV6-6 and TRBJ1-6, with no clear D. This CDR3 is 15 amino acids long. The germline V and J ends were trimmed by 6 bases and 7 bases, with 16 bases remaining between them. The V gene's germline CDR1 is MNHNY and CDR2 SVGAGI (reference sequence). The CDR3 loop reads CASSRIDSENSPLHF. CDR3 nucleotides: TGTGCCAGCAGCCGGATAGACTCTGAAAATTCACCCCTCCACTTT.

The chain employs TRBV7-6 and TRBJ2-2, with D tentatively TRBD1 (5 bases). V lost 5 bases and J lost 3, with 16 bases in between. From germline, CDR1 is SGHVS and CDR2 FNYEAQ. The CDR3 has 16 amino acids. CDR3 amino acids: CASSRQGQGYTGELFF. The CDR3 DNA reads as TGTGCCAGCAGCCGCCAAGGGCAGGGATACACCGGGGAGCTGTTTTTT.

This chain uses TRBV24-1 with TRBJ2-3; D possibly corresponds to TRBD2 (5 bases). CDR3 size: 16 residues. The germline CDR1 and CDR2 sequences are KGHDR and SFDVKD. V lost 2 bases to trimming and J lost 2 bases, with 13 bases between them. CDR3 loop: CATSDYHGKTTDTQYF. The CDR3 DNA is TGTGCCACCAGTGATTATCACGGGAAAACCACAGATACGCAGTATTTT.

The chain couples TRBV4-1 to TRBJ2-4; maybe TRBD1 (7 bases). Germline CDR1 reads MGHRA; CDR2 reads YSYEKL. This CDR3 is 15 amino acids long. Trimming pared 8 bases from V and 1 base from J, leaving 15 bases between. CDR3 residues: CASRGAGGAKNIQYF. CDR3 in DNA: TGCGCCAGCCGGGGTGCAGGGGGGGCCAAAAACATTCAGTACTTC.

This clone was found a few times. The rearrangement links TRBV4-2 to TRBJ2-1, with 7 nucleotides matching TRBD1. Unmatched junction bases numbered 9, after V lost 0 bases and J lost 4 bases. CDR1 and CDR2 from the germline V gene are LGHNA and YNFKEQ. This CDR3 contains 17 residues. CDR3 amino acids: CASSQDLTGAAYNEQFF. CDR3 in DNA: TGTGCCAGCAGCCAAGATCTTACAGGGGCCGCGTACAATGAGCAGTTCTTC.

This clone was seen once. This rearrangement joins TRBV30 to TRBJ2-1; TRBD1 might be the D (6 bases). This CDR3 contains 16 residues. V lost 1 base and J lost 4, with 17 bases in between. Germline V lookup: CDR1 GTSNPN, CDR2 SVGIG (reference sequence). The CDR3 DNA is TGTGCCTGGAGTGGTGTTCAGGGGATCCCTTACAATGAGCAGTTCTTC. Translating it yields CAWSGVQGIPYNEQFF.

This clone has just one count. This chain uses TRBV23-1 with TRBJ2-4, with D perhaps matching TRBD1 (6 bases). TRBV23-1 is an ORF; its function is uncertain. The ends were cut back, 3 bases at V and 2 bases at J, with 17 bases in the middle. The CDR3 extends over 17 amino acids. As DNA, the CDR3 is TGCGCCAGCAGTCACCTCGCCGTTACAGGGCCCAAAAACATTCAGTACTTC. Translation: CASSHLAVTGPKNIQYF.

The rearrangement uses TRBV19 and TRBJ1-6; unclear D gene. The germline V gene has CDR1 LNHDA and CDR2 SQIVND (reference sequence). The germline V and J ends were trimmed by 1 base and 8 bases, with 15 bases remaining between them. This CDR3 has 16 residues. This CDR3 reads CASSIVPQTKHSPLHF. CDR3 DNA: TGTGCCAGTAGTATAGTACCACAGACGAAGCATTCACCCCTCCACTTT.